This TCR beta chain was identified in a study of CD8 T cells in Susac syndrome. Study findings and constraints: Only a relatively small number of individuals were included in the TCR sequencing and HLA analysis.

Germline V gene lookup returns CDR1 SQVTM and CDR2 ANQGSEA. CDR3 length: 12 residues. With 7 bases clipped from V and 4 bases from J, the junction kept 5 bases outside the gene matches. About this clonotype itself: Its antigen is still unknown.

Random-hexamer reverse transcription was applied to roughly 0.5 to 1 ug RNA. MiXCR, applied by TCRdb to the immunoSEQ multiplex PCR reads, yields one record per CDR3 protein. The sample yields around 190,000 distinct CDR3 sequences, about 95% seen once. The TCR was taken from a human donor with multiple sclerosis. Source material: CD8+ T cells from PBMCs. The V call is TRBV29-1, the J call TRBJ2-5; 8 nucleotides line up with TRBD2. CDR3 in amino acids: CSAVTSGETQYF. The CDR3 DNA is TGCAGCGCTGTAACTAGCGGAGAGACCCAGTACTTC.